Shown below are 20 T cell receptor beta chains from a single sample sequenced in a study of T cell changes during pregnancy in multiple sclerosis. The repertoire was sequenced with immunoSEQ multiplex PCR; TCRdb's copy has only in-frame clones and lacks some. The profile shows tens of thousands of clones, about 90% of them singletons. The specimen comprised peripheral blood, sampled in the first trimester of pregnancy. Receptor source: a female donor in good health, enrolled as a control in a pregnancy study.

The rearrangement uses TRBV7-9 and TRBJ2-3, with 13 bases identical to TRBD2. CDR1 and CDR2 from the germline V gene are SEHNR and FQNEAQ (reference sequence). J gave up 6 bases and V 6 bases, and 3 bases lay outside the gene matches. This CDR3 is built from 14 residues. This CDR3 is CASSTTSGGDTQYF. In nucleotides, the CDR3 is TGTGCCAGCAGTACGACTAGCGGGGGGGATACGCAGTATTTT.

The chain links TRBV5-4 to TRBJ2-1; TRBD2 matches at 11 bases. V lost 4 bases to trimming and J lost 10 bases; unmatched junction nucleotides: 1. The germline gives CDR1 SGHNT, CDR2 YYREEE (reference sequence). CDR3 length equals 12 residues. The CDR3 loop reads CASSRTSGEQFF. The CDR3 region has the DNA TGTGCCAGCAGCCGGACTAGCGGGGAGCAGTTCTTC.

The chain recombines TRBV18 with TRBJ1-5, with D perhaps TRBD1 (5 bases). The length of the CDR3 is 17 residues. Germline loops: CDR1 KGHSH, CDR2 LQKENI. V was cut by 1 base and J by 2 bases, with 15 bases left in between. The DNA for the CDR3 is TGTGCCAGCTCACCACGAGGGACGGGGGGTGGCAATCAGCCCCAGCATTTT. Translated: CASSPRGTGGGNQPQHF.

In DNA, the CDR3 is TGTGCCAGCAGCTTGACGGGCTATGGCTACACCTTC. Translating it yields CASSLTGYGYTF. The chain uses TRBV7-6 and TRBJ1-2, with D uncertain. With 3 bases removed from V and 4 bases from J, the gap between germline ends came to 6 bases. Germline CDR1 is SGHVS and CDR2 is FNYEAQ. The CDR3 runs 12 residues.

The chain employs TRBV11-2 and TRBJ1-6, with D perhaps matching TRBD1 (5 bases). CDR3 size: 14 residues. Germline V lookup: CDR1 SGHAT, CDR2 FQNNGV. V lost 4 bases, J lost 10 bases, and 14 bases lay in between. The CDR3 spells CASSSSDGGSPLHF. As DNA, the CDR3 is TGTGCCAGCAGCTCCAGCGATGGGGGGTCACCCCTCCACTTT.

The chain recombines TRBV5-1 with TRBJ1-2; D gene unclear. With 2 bases removed from V and 3 bases from J, the gap between germline ends came to 8 bases. Germline CDR1 SGHRS, CDR2 YFSETQ. The CDR3 has 13 amino acids. CDR3 residues: CASSFTGDYGYTF. CDR3 in DNA: TGCGCCAGCAGCTTTACGGGAGACTATGGCTACACCTTC.

The chain recombines TRBV5-1 with TRBJ2-2, with D hard to call. CDR3 length equals 11 residues. Germline V gene data show CDR1 as SGHRS and CDR2 as YFSETQ. V was trimmed by 6 bases and J by 5 bases, leaving 5 bases between them. This CDR3 is CASTITGELFF. Written as DNA, the CDR3 is TGCGCCAGCACTATTACCGGGGAGCTGTTTTTT.

The rearrangement links TRBV18 to TRBJ2-2; maybe TRBD1 (6 bases). Germline CDR1 is KGHSH and CDR2 is LQKENI. V was trimmed by 1 base and J by 1 base, leaving 10 bases between them. The CDR3 length is 16 residues. In DNA, the CDR3 is TGTGCCAGCTCACCACTCCCAGGGGAGAACACCGGGGAGCTGTTTTTT. This encodes CASSPLPGENTGELFF.

The J gene is TRBJ1-1, the V gene TRBV5-4; 7 bases are a match to TRBD1. V was pared by 3 bases and J by 1 base, with 3 bases of the junction left unmatched. Germline V CDR1 and CDR2: SGHNT, YYREEE (reference sequence). This CDR3 has 14 amino acids. The DNA for the CDR3 is TGTGCCAGCAGCTGGGACAGAACGAACACTGAAGCTTTCTTT. It encodes CASSWDRTNTEAFF.

V usage is TRBV2 and J usage is TRBJ2-3, with TRBD2 matching 8 bases. The germline gives CDR1 SNHLY, CDR2 FYNNEI. V was clipped by 7 bases and J by 6 bases; unmatched bases: 6. The CDR3 is 13 residues long. This CDR3 reads CASNLRGGDTQYF. DNA of the CDR3: TGTGCCAGCAACCTACGGGGGGGGGATACGCAGTATTTT.

The CDR3 region has the DNA TGTGCCAGTAGTATAGATCGGGGGACTCCAAATGAGCAGTTCTTC. Protein: CASSIDRGTPNEQFF. The rearrangement joins TRBV19 to TRBJ2-1; perhaps TRBD2 as D (6 bases). V was pared by 0 bases and J by 7 bases, with 13 bases between. Germline V gene lookup returns CDR1 LNHDA and CDR2 SQIVND (reference sequence). This CDR3 region has 15 residues.

The DNA for the CDR3 is TGCGCCAGCAGCCTCGGACAGGGGGCGGAGTATGGCTACACCTTC. Translation gives CASSLGQGAEYGYTF. The V and J genes are TRBV5-1 and TRBJ1-2, with 11 bases lining up with TRBD1. CDR3 size: 15 residues. Trimming removed 4 bases from V and 5 bases from J; junction bases left unmatched: 7. Germline-derived CDR1 and CDR2 are SGHRS and YFSETQ.

By sample share, this clone is medium-sized. This chain uses TRBV29-1 with TRBJ1-6, with 8 nucleotides matching TRBD1. This CDR3 is built from 16 residues. Trimming at V came to 1 base and at J to 0 bases, leaving 2 bases not matched to a gene. Germline CDR1 and CDR2: SQVTM and ANQGSEA. CDR3 loop: CSVEGTGSSYNSPLHF. The CDR3 DNA is TGCAGCGTTGAAGGGACAGGGAGCTCCTATAATTCACCCCTCCACTTT.

The J gene is TRBJ2-5, the V gene TRBV7-2, with 11 bases that match TRBD2. This CDR3 contains 15 residues. The germline V gene has CDR1 SGHTA and CDR2 FQGNSA. With V trimmed by 7 bases and J by 4 bases, 8 bases remained unmatched. In DNA form, the CDR3 reads TGTGCCAGCAACCTTAGCGGGGGGGTAGGAGAGACCCAGTACTTC. This gives the protein CASNLSGGVGETQYF.

The chain uses TRBV9 and TRBJ1-5, with D possibly matching TRBD1 (6 bases). This CDR3 comprises 14 residues. With 9 bases removed from V and 1 base from J, the gap between germline ends came to 14 bases. From germline, CDR1 is SGDLS and CDR2 YYNGEE. CDR3 region: CATSNGQSNQPQHF. CDR3 DNA sequence: TGTGCCACCTCGAACGGACAGAGCAATCAGCCCCAGCATTTT.

This clone was observed a handful of times. This rearrangement joins TRBV7-9 to TRBJ1-2, with D perhaps matching TRBD1 (5 bases). This CDR3 contains 13 residues. V lost 3 bases and J lost 3, with 8 bases in between. Looked up from germline, CDR1 is SEHNR and CDR2 is FQNEAQ (reference sequence). The CDR3 DNA reads as TGTGCCAGCAGCTTTGGCAGGGACTATGGCTACACCTTC. Translated: CASSFGRDYGYTF.

The chain employs TRBV19 and TRBJ2-7; TRBD1 aligns across 11 bases. The germline V gene has CDR1 LNHDA and CDR2 SQIVND (reference sequence). Losses at the gene ends were 6 bases for V and 1 base for J; bases not matched to a gene: 5. The CDR3 has 15 amino acids. CDR3 DNA: TGTGCCAGTAGGGCCGGGACAGGGGGTTCCTACGAGCAGTACTTC. Translation gives CASRAGTGGSYEQYF.

This clone showed up just a few times. The V gene is TRBV4-3, the J gene TRBJ1-1; 7 positions agree with TRBD1. The CDR3 has 14 residues. Germline assignment: CDR1 LGHNA and CDR2 YSLEER. The J segment lost 3 bases and the V segment lost 6 bases, leaving 7 bases of the junction unmatched. The DNA for the CDR3 is TGCGCCAGCAGGCTAGGACAGGAACACACTGAAGCTTTCTTT. This sequence encodes CASRLGQEHTEAFF.

The chain is built from TRBV30 and TRBJ1-1; the match to TRBD1 covers 7 bases. This CDR3 is 17 amino acids long. V dropped 5 bases and J dropped 0; count of bases not matched to a gene: 15. CDR1 and CDR2 (germline): GTSNPN, SVGIG (reference sequence). In DNA form, the CDR3 reads TGTGCCTGGGTTCCGAGGGGGCTCGGACGACTGAACACTGAAGCTTTCTTT. It specifies CAWVPRGLGRLNTEAFF. The full variable domain, completed using reference TRBV30 and TRBJ1-1, is SQTIHQWPATLVQPVGSPLSLECTVEGTSNPNLYWYRQAAGRGLQLLFYSVGIGQISSEVPQNLSASRPQDRQFILSSKKLLLSDSGFYLCAWVPRGLGRLNTEAFFGQGTRLTVV.

V usage is TRBV15 and J usage is TRBJ2-7, with a tentative D call TRBD2 (6 bases). The germline gives CDR1 LNHNV, CDR2 YYDKDF (reference sequence). The length of the CDR3 is 12 residues. V was clipped by 3 bases and J by 7 bases, with 10 bases between them. CDR3 region: CATSSWGGEQYF. The CDR3 region has the DNA TGTGCCACCAGCAGTTGGGGAGGAGAGCAGTACTTC.